Following are 23 T cell receptor beta chains from one sample sequenced in a study of long-term antiretroviral therapy in people with HIV. Assay version v3.0 of immunoSEQ was used, and it was run at survey level. Measured with immunoSEQ multiplex PCR; TCRdb has only the in-frame clones, and not every one. The sample lists roughly 20,000 clones, just under 85% occurring once. Sequencing was performed on unsorted PBMCs, taken approximately 4 years after starting antiretroviral therapy. The receptors were sampled from a man between 18 and 29 years old with HIV.

The chain's CDR3 is CASSIQGGVGETQYF. The CDR3 DNA follows: TGTGCCAGTAGTATTCAGGGGGGAGTGGGGGAGACCCAGTACTTC. The rearrangement uses TRBV19 and TRBJ2-5; D is perhaps TRBD1 (7 bases). CDR1 and CDR2 (germline): LNHDA, SQIVND (reference sequence). The CDR3 length is 15 residues. Trimming took off 3 bases at V and 5 bases at J, with 16 bases between the two ends.

The chain employs TRBV11-2 and TRBJ2-1, with 9 nucleotides matching TRBD1. Losses at the gene ends were 8 bases for V and 4 bases for J; bases not matched to a gene: 6. CDR1 and CDR2 (germline): SGHAT, FQNNGV. The CDR3 extends over 14 amino acids. The chain's CDR3 is CASSGTGYYNEQFF. The CDR3 DNA sequence: TGTGCCAGCTCCGGGACAGGGTATTACAATGAGCAGTTCTTC.

The CDR3 protein is CASRQQGKNTEAFF. CDR3 coding DNA: TGTGCCAGCAGGCAACAGGGGAAGAACACTGAAGCTTTCTTT. The chain is built from TRBV2 and TRBJ1-1; 7 nucleotides line up with TRBD1. This CDR3 comprises 14 residues. The germline CDR1 and CDR2 sequences are SNHLY and FYNNEI. V shed 6 bases and J 1 base; nucleotides not matched to a gene: 5.

This clone has a handful of counts. V and J are TRBV7-9 and TRBJ1-2, with 8 bases matching TRBD1. V shed 3 bases and J 3 bases; nucleotides not matched to a gene: 6. The CDR3 runs to 15 residues. Germline V CDR1 and CDR2: SEHNR, FQNEAQ (reference sequence). The DNA of the CDR3 is TGTGCCAGCAGCTTTCCCGGACAGGGAGACTATGGCTACACCTTC. Its translation: CASSFPGQGDYGYTF. Complete variable domain (other parts from reference TRBV7-9 and TRBJ1-2): DTGVSQNPRHKITKRGQNVTFRCDPISEHNRLYWYRQTLGQGPEFLTYFQNEAQLEKSRLLSDRFSAERPKGSFSTLEIQRTEQGDSAMYLCASSFPGQGDYGYTFGSGTRLTVV.

The chain has TRBV7-8 and TRBJ1-1; a weak D match, TRBD1 (6 bases). In germline, CDR1 is SGHVS, CDR2 FQNEAQ. The length of the CDR3 is 14 residues. V dropped 2 bases and J dropped 5 bases, with 12 bases sitting between them. CDR3 in amino acids: CASSLQPQGTEAFF. DNA of the CDR3: TGTGCCAGCAGCTTACAGCCGCAGGGGACTGAAGCTTTCTTT.

J is TRBJ1-2 and V is TRBV5-1, with D unresolved. CDR3 length: 12 residues. The V and J ends lost 2 bases and 4 bases respectively, with 6 bases between them. Germline loops: CDR1 SGHRS, CDR2 YFSETQ. In DNA, the CDR3 is TGCGCCAGCAGCTTCACGAGCTATGGCTACACCTTC. Encoded protein: CASSFTSYGYTF.

V gene TRBV7-9 combines with J gene TRBJ1-3; no clear D gene. CDR3 length equals 13 residues. Germline V gene lookup returns CDR1 SEHNR and CDR2 FQNEAQ (reference sequence). Trimming pared 5 bases from V and 4 bases from J, leaving 9 bases between. The DNA of the CDR3 is TGTGCCAGCAGCCTCTCTCAGGGAAACACCATATATTTT. It translates to CASSLSQGNTIYF. The full variable domain, with the rest looked up from reference TRBV7-9 and TRBJ1-3, is DTGVSQNPRHKITKRGQNVTFRCDPISEHNRLYWYRQTLGQGPEFLTYFQNEAQLEKSRLLSDRFSAERPKGSFSTLEIQRTEQGDSAMYLCASSLSQGNTIYFGEGSWLTVV.

This sequence joins TRBV5-1 and TRBJ1-2, with 11 nucleotides matching TRBD1. The junction had 6 bases not matched to a gene; V was cut back by 0 bases and J by 8 bases. CDR3 length: 15 amino acids. Germline lookup yields CDR1 SGHRS and CDR2 YFSETQ. Here the CDR3 DNA reads TGCGCCAGCAGCTTGGACCGGGACAGGGGGGGCGGCTACACCTTC. This codes for CASSLDRDRGGGYTF.

With regard to this clone: The junction departs from germline at one end; a sequencing error may be responsible. The chain couples TRBV6-5 to TRBJ1-5, with D possibly TRBD1 on 6 matching bases. The germline V gene encodes CDR1 MNHEY and CDR2 SVGAGI. The CDR3 has 14 amino acids. CDR3 in amino acids: CASSDSGGNQPQHF. Here the CDR3 DNA reads TGTGCCAGCAGTGACTCAGGGGGCAATCAGCCCCAGCATTTT.

This chain connects TRBV11-1 to TRBJ1-5; D call uncertain. Per the germline V gene, CDR1 is SGHAT and CDR2 is FQDESV (reference sequence). The V and J ends lost 1 base and 5 bases respectively, with 6 bases between them. The CDR3 is 13 residues long. CDR3 in DNA: TGTGCCAGCAGCTTAGAGGACGATCAGCCCCAGCATTTT. Protein: CASSLEDDQPQHF. Supplemented by reference TRBV11-1 and TRBJ1-5, the full variable domain reads EAEVAQSPRYKITEKSQAVAFWCDPISGHATLYWYRQILGQGPELLVQFQDESVVDDSQLPKDRFSAERLKGVDSTLKIQPAELGDSAMYLCASSLEDDQPQHFGDGTRLSIL.

The chain combines TRBV6-5 with TRBJ1-6, with D unresolved. V lost 4 bases, J lost 9 bases, and 10 bases lay in between. Germline CDR1 reads MNHEY; CDR2 reads SVGAGI. The CDR3 is 13 residues long. The CDR3 here is CASSSSTGSPLHF. CDR3 DNA: TGTGCCAGCAGTTCCTCAACGGGTTCACCCCTCCACTTT.

The V and J genes are TRBV6-1 and TRBJ1-2, with D hard to call. CDR1 and CDR2 (germline): MNHNS, SASEGT. Trimming pared 1 base from V and 6 bases from J, leaving 12 bases between. The CDR3 has 14 residues. The CDR3 region is CASSEEGQYHGYTF. CDR3 nucleotides: TGTGCCAGCAGTGAAGAAGGGCAGTACCATGGCTACACCTTC.

The rearrangement joins TRBV11-2 to TRBJ1-2; the D is unclear. V lost 2 bases to trimming and J lost 4 bases, with 11 bases between them. CDR1 is SGHAT and CDR2 is FQNNGV in the germline V gene. This CDR3 spans 14 amino acids. The chain's CDR3 is CASSLSRAPYGYTF. Written as DNA, the CDR3 is TGTGCCAGCAGCTTAAGTCGGGCCCCCTATGGCTACACCTTC.

Details on this clone: Germline is not matched at one junction end, which may reflect a read error. The rearrangement uses TRBV7-7 and TRBJ2-5; the D call may be TRBD1 or TRBD2 (6 bases each). Germline V CDR1 and CDR2: SSHAT, FNYEAQ (reference sequence). The CDR3 contains 15 residues. The CDR3 spells CASSLAVGGQETQYF. For the CDR3, the DNA is TGTGCTAGCAGCTTAGCGGTAGGGGGCCAAGAGACCCAGTACTTC.

The chain has TRBV6-6 and TRBJ1-2; D unclear. Germline values: CDR1 MNHNY, CDR2 SVGAGI (reference sequence). The CDR3 is made up of 13 amino acids. V dropped 2 bases and J dropped 5 bases, with 9 bases sitting between them. The CDR3 sequence is CASSYGEGYGYTF. In nucleotides, the CDR3 is TGTGCCAGCAGTTACGGGGAGGGTTATGGCTACACCTTC.

The rearrangement uses TRBV10-3 and TRBJ1-6; tentatively, D is TRBD1 (6 bases). Germline V CDR1 and CDR2: ENHRY, SYGVKD. Trimming removed 7 bases from V and 4 bases from J, with 8 bases in between. The CDR3 spans 13 residues. The CDR3 loop is CAITGQYNSPLHF. DNA for the CDR3: TGTGCCATCACCGGACAGTATAATTCACCCCTCCACTTT.

The genes are TRBV6-5 and TRBJ1-1, with D unresolved. Germline CDR1 MNHEY, CDR2 SVGAGI. This CDR3 region has 15 residues. Trimming removed 6 bases from V and 1 base from J, with 15 bases in between. The CDR3 reads CASRPIRFWNTEAFF. The CDR3 nucleotides read TGTGCCAGCAGGCCTATACGGTTCTGGAACACTGAAGCTTTCTTT.

This chain connects TRBV7-2 to TRBJ1-2; tentatively, D is TRBD1 (5 bases). Germline lookup yields CDR1 SGHTA and CDR2 FQGNSA. Trimming took 5 bases from V and 8 from J, leaving 18 bases between them. The CDR3 extends over 14 amino acids. CDR3 sequence reads: CASSTARRGSGYTF. DNA for the CDR3: TGTGCCAGCAGCACCGCACGTCGGGGGAGCGGCTACACCTTC.

The CDR3 protein is CASSYSINGNYEQYF. CDR3 DNA: TGTGCCAGCAGTTACTCGATTAACGGAAACTACGAGCAGTACTTC. The chain links TRBV6-5 to TRBJ2-7; D is uncertain. CDR3 length equals 15 residues. V lost 0 bases, J lost 3 bases, and 12 bases lay in between. The germline V gene has CDR1 MNHEY and CDR2 SVGAGI.

The chain carries TRBV19 and TRBJ1-5; D remains ambiguous. The V and J ends lost 3 bases and 5 bases respectively, with 8 bases between them. The CDR3 has 13 amino acids. Per the germline V gene, CDR1 is LNHDA and CDR2 is SQIVND (reference sequence). Here the CDR3 DNA reads TGTGCCAGTAGTATTGTAGACGATCAGCCCCAGCATTTT. Its translation: CASSIVDDQPQHF.

In this sample, this clone turned up a few times. The J gene is TRBJ2-7, the V gene TRBV5-5; 8 positions agree with TRBD1. V trimming: 1 base; J trimming: 5 bases; junction bases outside the gene matches: 11. Germline V gives CDR1 SGHKS, CDR2 YYEKEE (reference sequence). The length of the CDR3 is 16 residues. The CDR3 loop is CASSLWWQGALNEQYV. CDR3 in DNA: TGTGCCAGCAGCTTGTGGTGGCAGGGGGCGCTTAACGAGCAGTACGTC.

The chain couples TRBV11-2 to TRBJ1-4; D is ambiguous. V was cut by 7 bases and J by 3 bases, with 12 bases left in between. Germline V gives CDR1 SGHAT, CDR2 FQNNGV. The CDR3 contains 14 residues. The CDR3 region has the DNA TGTGCCAGCACCCCTTGGGTGGCTAATGAAAAACTGTTTTTT. Translation: CASTPWVANEKLFF.

The rearrangement joins TRBV5-1 to TRBJ2-5; the D gene is possibly TRBD2 (6 bases). Trimming pared 1 base from V and 5 bases from J, leaving 12 bases between. This CDR3 is built from 14 residues. Germline-derived CDR1 and CDR2 are SGHRS and YFSETQ. DNA of the CDR3: TGCGCCAGCAGCTTGTCGCGGGGAGTGGAGACCCAGTACTTC. This encodes CASSLSRGVETQYF.